The present TCR beta chain was sequenced within a study of T cells in Graves' hyperthyroidism and ophthalmopathy. Amplification yielded TCR beta CDR3 regions, with RNA transcripts as the source. When the TCR CDR3 underwent first-round RT-PCR, the HTBI primer set was used. Via MiXCR, TCRdb re-called the multiplex PCR reads, giving one row per CDR3 protein. The data hold 200,000 to 250,000 distinct CDR3 sequences, with about 16% observed a single time. This clonotype was recorded many times. Patients showing uncontrolled infection, other autoimmune disease, pregnancy or lactation were ineligible. Germline loops: CDR1 LGHDT, CDR2 YNNKEL (reference sequence). The junction had 5 bases not matched to a gene; V was cut back by 4 bases and J by 7 bases. This CDR3 contains 15 residues.

The material sequenced was blood. The J gene is TRBJ1-6, the V gene TRBV3-1; 9 bases map to TRBD1. The sequence derives from a man aged 35-49 years with Graves' hyperthyroidism. CDR3 DNA: TGTGCCAGCAGCCGAGGACAGGGGCGAAATTCACCCCTCCACTTT. This encodes CASSRGQGRNSPLHF.